This TCR beta chain was observed in a study of a mutant IDH1 vaccine in newly diagnosed glioma. Turning to the study itself: Earlier therapy was either radiotherapy, temozolomide, or both, and most got both.

Time point of the sample: week 47, end of study. The study gave 300 ug of mutant IDH1 20-mer peptide per vaccine dose, with topical imiquimod. Remarks on this clone: Its antigen is unknown.

Sequencing used immunoSEQ multiplex PCR; TCRdb keeps in-frame clones, though not all of them. Among tens of thousands of clones, roughly 82% were seen once, and the ten largest hold around 20%. The CDR3 is made up of 19 amino acids. CDR1 is SNHLY and CDR2 is FYNNEI in the germline V gene. V gave up 7 bases and J gave up 0 bases; unmatched junction bases: 20. Here the sequenced sample was PBMCs, taken from a glioma patient whose treatment included an IDH1 peptide vaccine. This receptor was taken from a man aged 18 to 30 with glioma. Some clones in this sample may be carry-over from other donors' samples. The chain carries TRBV2 and TRBJ1-1; 7 bases agree with TRBD1. The DNA of the CDR3 is TGTGCCAGCAATAAAGAGTGGACAGGTCGGTACGGTCTGAACACTGAAGCTTTCTTT. Protein: CASNKEWTGRYGLNTEAFF.